The clone carrying this T cell receptor beta chain was detected ten times or more. As yet, its antigen is unknown. The source of the sample is a study of molecular identifiers for immune sequencing clone quantification. Findings and caveats of the study: Clones above 20 RNA copies held over 98% of effector molecules, under 1% in naive cells.

TCRdb itself ran the PCR reads through MiXCR, one entry per CDR3 protein. The sample lists about 100,000 distinct CDR3 sequences, 36% occurring once. Germline CDR1 reads MNHEY; CDR2 reads SVGAGI. The V gene lost 4 bases and the J gene lost 7 bases, with 20 bases spanning the gap. The CDR3 is 15 amino acids. Sorted cell numbers of about 19,000 to 1,000,000, with 10%, 30% or 50% RNA, served as input for naive CD8 libraries. Naive CD8 T cells underwent sorting with the CD8+CD4-CCR7+CD45RA+ definition. The V call is TRBV6-5, the J call TRBJ2-7; D tentatively reads TRBD1 or TRBD2 (5 bases each). The receptor was derived from a human donor in good health. Some libraries in this study had Jurkat cell RNA spiked in. Sequencing was done on a sample of naive CD8+ T cells from blood, with Jurkat cell RNA spiked in. The subset denotes: FACS-sorted CD8+CD4-CCR7+CD45RA+ naive T cells. The chain's CDR3 is CASSSLGTDFQEQYF. CDR3 sequence (DNA): TGTGCCAGCAGTTCCCTCGGGACGGACTTTCAGGAGCAGTACTTC.